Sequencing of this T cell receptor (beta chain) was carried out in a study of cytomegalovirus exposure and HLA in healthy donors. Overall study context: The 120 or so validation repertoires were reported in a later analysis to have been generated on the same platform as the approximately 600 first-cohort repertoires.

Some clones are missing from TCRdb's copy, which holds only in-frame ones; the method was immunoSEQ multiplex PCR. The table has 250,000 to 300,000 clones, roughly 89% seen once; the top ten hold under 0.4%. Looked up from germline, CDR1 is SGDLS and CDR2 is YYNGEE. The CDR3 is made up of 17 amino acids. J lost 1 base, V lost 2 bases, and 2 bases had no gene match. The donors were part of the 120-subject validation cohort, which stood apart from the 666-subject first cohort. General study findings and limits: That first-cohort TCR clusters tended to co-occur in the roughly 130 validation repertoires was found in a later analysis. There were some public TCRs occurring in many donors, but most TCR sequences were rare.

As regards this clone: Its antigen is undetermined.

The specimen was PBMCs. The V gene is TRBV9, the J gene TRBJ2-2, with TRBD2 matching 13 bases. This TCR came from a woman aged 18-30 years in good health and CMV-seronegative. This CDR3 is CASSVGLAGQNTGELFF. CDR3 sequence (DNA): TGTGCCAGCAGCGTGGGACTAGCGGGGCAGAACACCGGGGAGCTGTTTTTT.